The 30 T cell receptor beta chains in this list originate from one sample, sequenced in a study of shared clonotypes between healthy human individuals. Profiled with immunoSEQ multiplex PCR; TCRdb holds only in-frame clones, not every one. Of more than 2 million clones listed, approximately 95% are singletons. The sequencing input was naive CD4+ T cells sorted from blood. Subset given: CD45RA+ positively selected. Receptors originate from a man aged 18 to 30 in good health.

This clone was observed once. The J gene is TRBJ2-1, the V gene TRBV10-3; no clear D. Germline loops: CDR1 ENHRY, CDR2 SYGVKD. V was pared by 5 bases and J by 7 bases, with 6 bases between. The CDR3 is 11 residues long. The CDR3 bases are TGTGCCATCAGTACATCTAATGAGCAGTTCTTC. This codes for CAISTSNEQFF.

The chain employs TRBV2 and TRBJ2-7, with TRBD1 as a possible D gene (6 bases). There are 14 residues in the CDR3. V lost 2 bases, J lost 5 bases, and 13 bases lay in between. The germline V gene has CDR1 SNHLY and CDR2 FYNNEI. DNA for the CDR3: TGTGCCAGCAGTGAAAAGACAGGTCCCCACGAGCAGTACTTC. It translates to CASSEKTGPHEQYF.

This sequence joins TRBV7-8 and TRBJ1-6; the D gene is possibly TRBD1 (5 bases). This CDR3 has 14 amino acids. The V gene lost 1 base and the J gene lost 9 bases, with 10 bases spanning the gap. CDR1 SGHVS and CDR2 FQNEAQ come from the germline V gene. The CDR3 loop is CASSLGVGGSPLHF. For the CDR3, the DNA is TGTGCCAGCAGCTTAGGGGTCGGGGGTTCACCCCTCCACTTT.

This chain joins TRBV7-2 and TRBJ2-5, with 12 bases identical to TRBD1. J gave up 5 bases and V 6 bases, and 1 base lay outside the gene matches. From germline, CDR1 is SGHTA and CDR2 FQGNSA. The CDR3 is 13 amino acids. This chain's CDR3 is CASRGQGAETQYF. Here the CDR3 DNA reads TGTGCCAGCAGGGGACAGGGGGCTGAGACCCAGTACTTC.

This clone was detected only once. CDR3 region: CASNPQATYEQYF. The CDR3 coding sequence is TGTGCCAGCAACCCACAGGCCACCTACGAGCAGTACTTC. The chain joins TRBV2 to TRBJ2-7; weak D call: TRBD1 (5 bases). The CDR3 is 13 amino acids. The V end lost 7 bases, the J end lost 2 bases, and 12 bases lay between the germline ends. The germline gives CDR1 SNHLY, CDR2 FYNNEI.

This chain uses TRBV7-2 with TRBJ2-1; no firm D call. Germline V lookup: CDR1 SGHTA, CDR2 FQGNSA. The CDR3 consists of 15 residues. V gave up 1 base and J gave up 13 bases, with 20 bases separating them. CDR3 sequence: CASSLVRLSPPAQFF. The CDR3 region has the DNA TGTGCCAGCAGCTTAGTACGCCTCAGCCCCCCGGCCCAGTTCTTC.

The chain has TRBV28 and TRBJ1-2; TRBD1 aligns across 9 bases. J lost 4 bases, V lost 2 bases, and 2 bases had no gene match. The length of the CDR3 is 14 residues. Germline V CDR1 and CDR2: MDHEN, SYDVKM. CDR3 region: CASSLTGGFYGYTF. Written as DNA, the CDR3 is TGTGCCAGCAGTTTAACAGGGGGCTTCTATGGCTACACCTTC.

The J gene is TRBJ2-1, the V gene TRBV5-1, with 9 bases that match TRBD1. Trimming cost V 4 bases and J 7 bases; bases outside gene matches: 3. From germline, CDR1 is SGHRS and CDR2 YFSETQ. The CDR3 contains 13 residues. CDR3 bases: TGCGCCAGCAGCGACGACAGGGGGAATGAGCAGTTCTTC. As protein: CASSDDRGNEQFF.

The V gene is TRBV10-3, the J gene TRBJ2-1; the match to TRBD1 covers 7 bases. Looked up from germline, CDR1 is ENHRY and CDR2 is SYGVKD. With V trimmed by 7 bases and J by 9 bases, 3 bases remained unmatched. The CDR3 covers 11 residues. CDR3 bases: TGTGCCATCACAGGGGGTGGTGAGCAGTTCTTC. It encodes CAITGGGEQFF.

The chain couples TRBV30 to TRBJ2-2; no definite D call. V was trimmed by 0 bases and J by 6 bases, leaving 14 bases between them. Germline CDR1 and CDR2: GTSNPN and SVGIG (reference sequence). This CDR3 comprises 15 residues. The CDR3 DNA sequence: TGTGCCTGGAGTGTACTGGGGATTAAGGCCGGGGAGCTGTTTTTT. Amino acid sequence: CAWSVLGIKAGELFF.

The chain has TRBV5-1 and TRBJ2-3; possible D gene TRBD2, 6 bases. CDR1 SGHRS and CDR2 YFSETQ come from the germline V gene. Trimming left V 2 bases short and J 0 bases short, with 10 bases between. This CDR3 has 15 amino acids. The CDR3 nucleotides read TGCGCCAGCAGCTTCCCCGGGACTAGCACAGATACGCAGTATTTT. The encoded protein is CASSFPGTSTDTQYF.

J is TRBJ1-5 and V is TRBV27; the D gene is possibly TRBD1 (5 bases). V was cut by 6 bases and J by 4 bases, with 16 bases left in between. This CDR3 is built from 15 residues. Germline V gene lookup returns CDR1 MNHEY and CDR2 SMNVEV (reference sequence). CDR3 DNA: TGTGCCAGCAGGCAAACAGGAGGGTGGAATCAGCCCCAGCATTTT. This codes for CASRQTGGWNQPQHF.

The chain has TRBV7-9 and TRBJ2-5; perhaps TRBD2 as D (6 bases). Trimming removed 0 bases from V and 7 bases from J, with 18 bases in between. The V gene's germline CDR1 is SEHNR and CDR2 FQNEAQ (reference sequence). This CDR3 region has 16 residues. The CDR3 sequence: CASSLAASVGLGTQYF. The CDR3 bases are TGTGCCAGCAGCTTAGCGGCTAGCGTGGGTCTTGGGACCCAGTACTTC.

This clone was seen only once. The chain employs TRBV6-6 and TRBJ2-7; no clear D gene. CDR3 length: 13 amino acids. In germline, CDR1 is MNHNY, CDR2 SVGAGI (reference sequence). Trimming stripped 6 bases from V and 0 bases from J, with 9 bases between. The CDR3 loop reads CASRGPSSYEQYF. The DNA of the CDR3 is TGTGCCAGCAGGGGTCCTAGCTCCTACGAGCAGTACTTC.

The CDR3 is CASTRQGPLYNEQFF. The CDR3 region has the DNA TGTGCCAGCACCCGACAGGGGCCACTCTACAATGAGCAGTTCTTC. J is TRBJ2-1 and V is TRBV2, with TRBD1 matching 8 bases. CDR1 is SNHLY and CDR2 is FYNNEI in the germline V gene. Trimming removed 7 bases from V and 3 bases from J; junction bases left unmatched: 8. The CDR3 spans 15 residues.

As for this clone: The same CDR3 is also encoded by other DNA sequences in this sample. This chain links TRBV30 with TRBJ1-5; the D is unclear. The CDR3 is 14 residues long. Trimming left V 0 bases short and J 3 bases short, with 9 bases between. Looked up from germline, CDR1 is GTSNPN and CDR2 is SVGIG (reference sequence). The chain's CDR3 is CAWSVGQFNQPQHF. CDR3 sequence (DNA): TGTGCCTGGAGTGTGGGTCAGTTCAATCAGCCCCAGCATTTT.

V gene TRBV6-5 combines with J gene TRBJ2-5; D is uncertain. This CDR3 is 12 amino acids long. The germline V gene has CDR1 MNHEY and CDR2 SVGAGI. V dropped 2 bases and J dropped 5 bases, with 6 bases sitting between them. The CDR3 bases are TGTGCCAGCAGTTACCACGGGGAGACCCAGTACTTC. It yields the protein CASSYHGETQYF.

The chain uses TRBV4-1 and TRBJ1-5; maybe TRBD1 (6 bases). The CDR3 runs to 17 residues. CDR1 and CDR2 from the germline V gene are MGHRA and YSYEKL. Trimming took 4 bases from V and 2 from J, leaving 18 bases between them. CDR3 DNA sequence: TGCGCCAGCAGCCCAGGGGCCCTGTCAAGGGGCAATCAGCCCCAGCATTTT. Translating it yields CASSPGALSRGNQPQHF.

The rearrangement links TRBV2 to TRBJ2-1; no reliable D call. Trimming stripped 4 bases from V and 5 bases from J, with 9 bases between. The CDR3 is made up of 13 amino acids. Germline CDR1 and CDR2: SNHLY and FYNNEI. The CDR3 region has the DNA TGTGCCAGCAGTGGAGACAACCACAATGAGCAGTTCTTC. Its translation: CASSGDNHNEQFF. The entire variable domain, with the rest obtained from reference TRBV2 and TRBJ2-1, is as follows: EPEVTQTPSHQVTQMGQEVILRCVPISNHLYFYWYRQILGQKVEFLVSFYNNEISEKSEIFDDQFSVERPDGSNFTLKIRSTKLEDSAMYFCASSGDNHNEQFFGPGTRLTVL.

The V call is TRBV5-1, the J call TRBJ1-5; possibly TRBD1 for D (5 bases). Trimming stripped 1 base from V and 2 bases from J, with 13 bases between. The CDR3 covers 16 residues. Germline loops: CDR1 SGHRS, CDR2 YFSETQ. The DNA for the CDR3 is TGCGCCAGCAGCTTGTCAGGGTCCGGTGGCAATCAGCCCCAGCATTTT. Its protein is CASSLSGSGGNQPQHF. Using reference TRBV5-1 and TRBJ1-5 for the parts outside the CDR3, the full variable domain is KAGVTQTPRYLIKTRGQQVTLSCSPISGHRSVSWYQQTPGQGLQFLFEYFSETQRNKGNFPGRFSGRQFSNSRSEMNVSTLELGDSALYLCASSLSGSGGNQPQHFGDGTRLSIL.

The genes are TRBV6-1 and TRBJ2-7; no firm D call. Germline V gives CDR1 MNHNS, CDR2 SASEGT. V lost 1 base and J lost 3, with 13 bases in between. This CDR3 spans 15 amino acids. The CDR3 region is CASSEVVLTFYEQYF. DNA for the CDR3: TGTGCCAGCAGTGAAGTGGTCCTAACCTTCTACGAGCAGTACTTC.

The chain links TRBV5-1 to TRBJ2-5, with 13 bases lining up with TRBD2. The CDR3 runs to 15 residues. V dropped 4 bases and J dropped 4; count of bases not matched to a gene: 4. The germline V gene encodes CDR1 SGHRS and CDR2 YFSETQ. CDR3 in amino acids: CASSPGLAGRETQYF. The CDR3 coding sequence is TGCGCCAGCAGCCCGGGACTAGCGGGAAGAGAGACCCAGTACTTC.

This chain connects TRBV4-1 to TRBJ2-1; D ambiguous. Between the trimmed V and J ends, which lost 1 base and 2 bases, there was a span of 15 bases. Germline CDR1 reads MGHRA; CDR2 reads YSYEKL. This CDR3 spans 17 amino acids. CDR3 DNA sequence: TGCGCCAGCAGCCAAGGGGGTCTTGCGGAACCCTACAATGAGCAGTTCTTC. It encodes CASSQGGLAEPYNEQFF.

This rearrangement joins TRBV30 to TRBJ1-4; D unclear. Germline-derived CDR1 and CDR2 are GTSNPN and SVGIG (reference sequence). Trimming took off 0 bases at V and 11 bases at J, with 19 bases between the two ends. This CDR3 has 15 amino acids. In DNA, the CDR3 is TGTGCCTGGAGTGTCCCCCGGGTTTCTACCGGGAAACTGTTTTTT. Protein product: CAWSVPRVSTGKLFF.

The chain joins TRBV6-8 to TRBJ1-5, with D unresolved. Trimming cost V 8 bases and J 9 bases, with 14 bases left between them. This CDR3 is 12 amino acids long. Germline assignment: CDR1 MNHGY and CDR2 SAAAGT. The CDR3 nucleotides read TGTGCCAGCCACACGGATTCCCGGCCCCAGCATTTT. It translates to CASHTDSRPQHF.

This clone was picked up a small number of times. V usage is TRBV5-1 and J usage is TRBJ2-7, with a weak D call TRBD1 (5 bases). The CDR3 contains 15 residues. Per germline, CDR1 SGHRS and CDR2 YFSETQ. Trimming pared 0 bases from V and 0 bases from J, leaving 10 bases between. CDR3 DNA sequence: TGCGCCAGCAGCTTGGATCCAGGGAACTCCTACGAGCAGTACTTC. As protein: CASSLDPGNSYEQYF.

This clone was picked up one time. This chain joins TRBV7-2 and TRBJ2-7, with D unclear. The CDR3 runs to 14 residues. Germline CDR1 and CDR2: SGHTA and FQGNSA. V was cut by 5 bases and J by 0 bases, with 11 bases left in between. In DNA form, the CDR3 reads TGTGCCAGCAGCGCAGGCGGACGCTCCTACGAGCAGTACTTC. This gives the protein CASSAGGRSYEQYF.

This chain links TRBV5-4 with TRBJ1-4, with TRBD1 as a possible D gene (5 bases). The CDR3 is made up of 15 amino acids. V was clipped by 5 bases and J by 3 bases, with 14 bases between them. Germline V CDR1 and CDR2: SGHNT, YYREEE (reference sequence). CDR3: CASSSTGGANEKLFF. DNA for the CDR3: TGTGCCAGCAGTTCCACCGGGGGGGCTAATGAAAAACTGTTTTTT.

The J gene is TRBJ1-2, the V gene TRBV9, with no clear D. Between the trimmed V and J ends, which lost 3 bases and 4 bases, there was a span of 16 bases. This CDR3 contains 15 residues. CDR1 SGDLS and CDR2 YYNGEE come from the germline V gene. CDR3 in amino acids: CASSDGRGRGYGYTF. In DNA, the CDR3 is TGTGCCAGCAGCGATGGGCGTGGGAGAGGCTATGGCTACACCTTC.

The chain couples TRBV5-4 to TRBJ2-1; tentative D call: TRBD2 (6 bases). V was clipped by 0 bases and J by 9 bases, with 22 bases between them. Looked up from germline, CDR1 is SGHNT and CDR2 is YYREEE (reference sequence). The CDR3 has 17 amino acids. CDR3 loop: CASSLASGTGSRSEQFF. The CDR3 bases are TGTGCCAGCAGCTTGGCATCTGGGACTGGGAGTCGTTCTGAGCAGTTCTTC. Variable domain in full (rest from reference TRBV5-4 and TRBJ2-1): ETGVTQSPTHLIKTRGQQVTLRCSSQSGHNTVSWYQQALGQGPQFIFQYYREEENGRGNFPPRFSGLQFPNYSSELNVNALELDDSALYLCASSLASGTGSRSEQFFGPGTRLTVL.